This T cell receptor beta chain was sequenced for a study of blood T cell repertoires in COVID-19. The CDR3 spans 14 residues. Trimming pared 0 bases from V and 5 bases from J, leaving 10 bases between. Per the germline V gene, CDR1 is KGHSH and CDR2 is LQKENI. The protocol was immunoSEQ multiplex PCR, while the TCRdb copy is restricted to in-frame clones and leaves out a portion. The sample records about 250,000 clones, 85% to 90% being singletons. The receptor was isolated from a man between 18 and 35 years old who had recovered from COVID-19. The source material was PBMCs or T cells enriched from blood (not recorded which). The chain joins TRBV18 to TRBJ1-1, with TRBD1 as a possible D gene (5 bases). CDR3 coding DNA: TGTGCCAGCTCACCACCGAACGGGGGGACTGAAGCTTTCTTT. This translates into CASSPPNGGTEAFF. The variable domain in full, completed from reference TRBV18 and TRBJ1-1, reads NAGVMQNPRHLVRRRGQEARLRCSPMKGHSHVYWYRQLPEEGLKFMVYLQKENIIDESGMPKERFSAEFPKEGPSILRIQQVVRGDSAAYFCASSPPNGGTEAFFGQGTRLTVV.